These 26 T cell receptor beta chains were all obtained from the same sample, sequenced in a study of shared clonotypes between healthy human individuals. Data came from immunoSEQ multiplex PCR; TCRdb stores just in-frame clones and leaves some out. This table has 2.3 million or so clones, about 92% appearing once. The sequenced sample consisted of naive CD4+ T cells from PBMCs. Subset in this sample: CD45RA+ positively selected. The receptors were sampled from a man between 18 and 29 years old in good health. Some clones in this sample may be carry-over from other donors' samples.

The genes are TRBV6-5 and TRBJ2-7; 12 bases align to TRBD1. The CDR3 covers 14 residues. Trimming removed 6 bases from V and 6 bases from J; junction bases left unmatched: 6. CDR1 MNHEY and CDR2 SVGAGI come from the germline V gene. The CDR3 spells CASRRGTGGSEQYF. Here the CDR3 DNA reads TGTGCCAGCAGAAGGGGGACAGGGGGCTCCGAGCAGTACTTC.

The rearrangement uses TRBV5-3 and TRBJ1-2, with TRBD1 as a possible D gene (5 bases). TRBV5-3 is an ORF, with its function uncertain. The length of the CDR3 is 14 residues. The germline V and J ends were trimmed by 4 bases and 6 bases, with 16 bases remaining between them. The CDR3 region has the DNA TGTGCCAGAAGCATCCGACAGAAAGGGGATGGCTACACCTTC. Its protein is CARSIRQKGDGYTF.

This rearrangement joins TRBV5-6 to TRBJ2-7; 8 bases match TRBD1. Trimming at V came to 0 bases and at J to 4 bases, leaving 9 bases not matched to a gene. There are 16 residues in the CDR3. Germline V CDR1 and CDR2: SGHDT, YYEEEE. The CDR3 is CASSLGFGDRPYEQYF. DNA of the CDR3: TGTGCCAGCAGCTTGGGGTTCGGGGACAGGCCATACGAGCAGTACTTC.

This clone was recorded only once. The CDR3 loop is CASSTAGGNTEAFF. The CDR3 DNA sequence: TGTGCCAGTAGCACAGCGGGGGGAAACACTGAAGCTTTCTTT. The rearrangement links TRBV19 to TRBJ1-1, with a tentative D call TRBD1 (5 bases). Trimming took 6 bases from V and 2 from J, leaving 13 bases between them. In germline, CDR1 is LNHDA, CDR2 SQIVND (reference sequence). This CDR3 is built from 14 residues.

The chain carries TRBV19 and TRBJ2-3, with 10 nucleotides matching TRBD2. The CDR3 contains 17 residues. With V trimmed by 2 bases and J by 0 bases, 5 bases remained unmatched. The germline V gene encodes CDR1 LNHDA and CDR2 SQIVND (reference sequence). The CDR3: CASSIYPGLASTDTQYF. The CDR3 DNA sequence: TGTGCCAGTAGTATATACCCGGGACTAGCGAGCACAGATACGCAGTATTTT.

The V call is TRBV27, the J call TRBJ1-5; 7 bases map to TRBD1. Germline lookup yields CDR1 MNHEY and CDR2 SMNVEV (reference sequence). After removal of 5 bases from V and 4 bases from J, the junction contained 5 bases not matched to a gene. This CDR3 spans 14 amino acids. CDR3 amino acids: CASSTRQGNQPQHF. CDR3 DNA: TGTGCCAGCAGTACCCGACAGGGTAATCAGCCCCAGCATTTT.

The gene calls are TRBV28 and TRBJ2-1, with 7 bases lining up with TRBD1. The CDR3 runs to 14 residues. Germline V CDR1 and CDR2: MDHEN, SYDVKM. V gave up 5 bases and J gave up 4 bases; unmatched junction bases: 5. Written as DNA, the CDR3 is TGTGCCAGCAGTGGGGACAGATATTACAATGAGCAGTTCTTC. This sequence encodes CASSGDRYYNEQFF.

The gene calls are TRBV19 and TRBJ2-5; the D is unclear. V lost 3 bases and J 2 bases, leaving 7 bases between the germline ends. CDR3 size: 13 residues. CDR1 is LNHDA, CDR2 SQIVND, per germline (reference sequence). The CDR3 here is CASSILVQETQYF. DNA of the CDR3: TGTGCCAGTAGTATTCTGGTTCAAGAGACCCAGTACTTC.

This chain connects TRBV7-9 to TRBJ1-2, with TRBD1 matching 7 bases. After removal of 3 bases from V and 3 bases from J, the junction contained 7 bases not matched to a gene. CDR1 SEHNR and CDR2 FQNEAQ come from the germline V gene (reference sequence). The CDR3 totals 15 residues. CDR3 nucleotide sequence: TGTGCCAGCAGCTTCGCAGACAGGGTCCACTATGGCTACACCTTC. It encodes CASSFADRVHYGYTF.

The rearrangement uses TRBV30 and TRBJ2-7; no clear D. Germline V gene lookup returns CDR1 GTSNPN and CDR2 SVGIG (reference sequence). V lost 0 bases and J lost 5, with 8 bases in between. The CDR3 spans 12 residues. The CDR3 spells CAWSVRAHEQYF. The CDR3 bases are TGTGCCTGGAGTGTACGGGCTCACGAGCAGTACTTC. Based on the CDR3 plus reference TRBV30 and TRBJ2-7, the full variable domain is SQTIHQWPATLVQPVGSPLSLECTVEGTSNPNLYWYRQAAGRGLQLLFYSVGIGQISSEVPQNLSASRPQDRQFILSSKKLLLSDSGFYLCAWSVRAHEQYFGPGTRLTVT.

The chain carries TRBV5-6 and TRBJ2-3, with 8 bases identical to TRBD2. After removal of 0 bases from V and 0 bases from J, the junction contained 3 bases not matched to a gene. Looked up from germline, CDR1 is SGHDT and CDR2 is YYEEEE. The CDR3 is made up of 16 amino acids. DNA of the CDR3: TGTGCCAGCAGCTTGGGACTAGCGCCTAGCACAGATACGCAGTATTTT. Its protein product is CASSLGLAPSTDTQYF.

V is TRBV6-1 and J is TRBJ2-7; D call uncertain. The CDR3 extends over 14 amino acids. CDR1 MNHNS and CDR2 SASEGT come from the germline V gene. Trimming pared 4 bases from V and 1 base from J, leaving 11 bases between. CDR3 region: CASSALRRSYEQYF. The CDR3 DNA sequence: TGTGCCAGCAGTGCCCTGCGGCGGTCCTACGAGCAGTACTTC.

The CDR3: CASSLAPSGRMRETQYF. CDR3 coding DNA: TGCGCCAGCAGCTTGGCCCCTAGCGGGAGAATGAGGGAGACCCAGTACTTC. The V call is TRBV5-1, the J call TRBJ2-5; TRBD2 matches 10 bases. The V and J ends lost 0 bases and 5 bases, in that order; junction bases with no gene match: 10. The germline CDR1 and CDR2 sequences are SGHRS and YFSETQ. This CDR3 has 17 residues.

The J gene is TRBJ1-1, the V gene TRBV4-1; no definite D call. This CDR3 spans 13 amino acids. Between the trimmed V and J ends, which lost 0 bases and 1 base, there was a span of 3 bases. Germline V lookup: CDR1 MGHRA, CDR2 YSYEKL. CDR3 sequence (DNA): TGCGCCAGCAGCCAAGAGCAGAACACTGAAGCTTTCTTT. Translating it yields CASSQEQNTEAFF.

The V call is TRBV6-5, the J call TRBJ1-3; D remains unclear. CDR1 is MNHEY and CDR2 is SVGAGI in the germline V gene. The CDR3 contains 15 residues. Trimming took 2 bases from V and 4 from J, leaving 12 bases between them. The CDR3 loop reads CASSYRGSDGNTIYF. CDR3 DNA sequence: TGTGCCAGCAGTTACCGCGGGTCGGACGGAAACACCATATATTTT.

Regarding this clone: This sample includes further DNA sequences coding for the same CDR3. The chain carries TRBV6-5 and TRBJ1-1; no reliable D call. Trimming pared 0 bases from V and 1 base from J, leaving 9 bases between. The CDR3 spans 15 residues. In germline, CDR1 is MNHEY, CDR2 SVGAGI. CDR3 protein: CASSYSRRANTEAFF. For the CDR3, the DNA is TGTGCCAGCAGTTACTCGAGAAGGGCGAACACTGAAGCTTTCTTT.

Regarding this clone: A far larger clone is a single base away, which makes a read error likely. The rearrangement uses TRBV11-2 and TRBJ1-3, with unresolved D. The CDR3 is 12 residues long. Germline-derived CDR1 and CDR2 are SGHAT and FQNNGV. V gave up 7 bases and J gave up 0 bases, with 4 bases separating them. DNA of the CDR3: TGTGCCAGCACGGGCTCTGGAAACACCATATATTTT. It translates to CASTGSGNTIYF.

This chain uses TRBV27 with TRBJ2-7; 11 nucleotides match TRBD2. Germline CDR1 reads MNHEY; CDR2 reads SMNVEV (reference sequence). CDR3 length equals 17 residues. V dropped 7 bases and J dropped 6; count of bases not matched to a gene: 17. The DNA of the CDR3 is TGTGCCAGCACCTTCCTGGGGCTAGCGGGAGGTCCTAGCGAGCAGTACTTC. Amino acids: CASTFLGLAGGPSEQYF.

This chain links TRBV6-5 with TRBJ2-6; TRBD2 is a possible D gene (5 bases). The V and J ends lost 2 bases and 4 bases respectively, with 9 bases between them. The CDR3 covers 15 residues. Per the germline V gene, CDR1 is MNHEY and CDR2 is SVGAGI. The CDR3 loop is CASSYEGPGANVLTF. The CDR3 DNA is TGTGCCAGCAGTTACGAGGGTCCCGGGGCCAACGTCCTGACTTTC.

CDR3 protein: CASNPRTKGQFF. DNA of the CDR3: TGTGCCAGCAATCCGAGGACCAAGGGACAGTTCTTC. The chain couples TRBV6-1 to TRBJ2-1; D unclear. The ends were cut back, 7 bases at V and 13 bases at J, with 17 bases in the middle. The CDR3 runs 12 residues. In germline, CDR1 is MNHNS, CDR2 SASEGT.

The J gene is TRBJ1-3, the V gene TRBV4-1; TRBD1 might be the D (5 bases). The CDR3 is 17 residues long. Trimming took off 0 bases at V and 0 bases at J, with 12 bases between the two ends. Germline values: CDR1 MGHRA, CDR2 YSYEKL. The DNA of the CDR3 is TGCGCCAGCAGCCAAGATTCGGCCAGGGTCTCTGGAAACACCATATATTTT. Translating it yields CASSQDSARVSGNTIYF.

This clone has just a few counts. This rearrangement joins TRBV5-1 to TRBJ1-1; no reliable D call. The CDR3 has 16 amino acids. V was pared by 0 bases and J by 1 base, with 13 bases between. CDR1 and CDR2 (germline): SGHRS, YFSETQ. CDR3 in DNA: TGCGCCAGCAGCTTGGGGCCCGGACGGTGGAACACTGAAGCTTTCTTT. It is translated as CASSLGPGRWNTEAFF. Full variable domain (missing parts from reference TRBV5-1 and TRBJ1-1): KAGVTQTPRYLIKTRGQQVTLSCSPISGHRSVSWYQQTPGQGLQFLFEYFSETQRNKGNFPGRFSGRQFSNSRSEMNVSTLELGDSALYLCASSLGPGRWNTEAFFGQGTRLTVV.

The chain is built from TRBV27 and TRBJ2-1; 14 bases map to TRBD2. The V gene end was trimmed by 3 bases and the J gene end by 10 bases; junction bases not matched to a gene: 8. In germline, CDR1 is MNHEY, CDR2 SMNVEV (reference sequence). The CDR3 extends over 16 amino acids. CDR3 sequence: CASSFPGTSGSGEQFF. Written as DNA, the CDR3 is TGTGCCAGCAGTTTCCCCGGGACTAGCGGGAGCGGGGAGCAGTTCTTC.

This clone was observed a single time. The CDR3 DNA follows: TGTGCTAGTGGTCTCGGGGAGAGTTCCTACAATGAGCAGTTCTTC. This gives the protein CASGLGESSYNEQFF. This chain uses TRBV12-5 with TRBJ2-1; a possible D gene is TRBD2 (5 bases). CDR3 length equals 15 residues. The germline V gene encodes CDR1 LGHNT and CDR2 FRNRAP. The V gene lost 5 bases and the J gene lost 1 base, with 12 bases spanning the gap.

The CDR3 nucleotides read TGTGCCAGCAGTTACTCGAAGCCATCGGCAGGTTACGAAGCTTTCTTT. Translation: CASSYSKPSAGYEAFF. The chain links TRBV6-5 to TRBJ1-1; D not certain. The V end was cut by 0 bases, the J end by 8 bases, with 19 bases between. Per the germline V gene, CDR1 is MNHEY and CDR2 is SVGAGI. The CDR3 consists of 16 residues.

V gene TRBV7-2 combines with J gene TRBJ2-1; 9 bases are shared with TRBD2. The CDR3 length is 15 residues. CDR1 is SGHTA, CDR2 FQGNSA, per germline. The junction had 1 base not matched to a gene; V was cut back by 1 base and J by 3 bases. The CDR3 region is CASSLDSGSYNEQFF. The CDR3 DNA is TGTGCCAGCAGCTTAGATAGCGGGAGCTACAATGAGCAGTTCTTC.